Shown below are 2 T cell receptor beta chains from a single sample sequenced in a study of blood T cell repertoires in COVID-19 (dated by TCRdb to about 2020). Library preparation used the immunoSEQ multiplex PCR assay. TCRdb's version of the immuneACCESS table is confined to in-frame rearrangements and falls short of the full clone set. An unresolved V gene accounts for under half of the shortfall where checked; the remainder is of unknown origin. Present in this sample are 150,000 to 200,000 clones, roughly four fifths of which were seen just once. The ten largest clonotypes hold about 10% of the sample. The sample comprised peripheral blood. These receptors came from a man aged 60-69 years with active or convalescent COVID-19.

The chain links TRBV5-4 to TRBJ2-5, with 7 positions matching TRBD1. This CDR3 comprises 14 residues. The ends lost 4 bases at V and 2 bases at J; junction bases unmatched: 5. Germline-derived CDR1 and CDR2 are SGHNT and YYREEE (reference sequence). The CDR3 here is CASSPRTGQETQYF. CDR3 nucleotides: TGTGCCAGCAGCCCCCGGACAGGTCAAGAGACCCAGTACTTC.

This clone was detected only once. V usage is TRBV7-8 and J usage is TRBJ2-2, with D perhaps TRBD2 (6 bases). V lost 2 bases, J lost 3 bases, and 22 bases lay in between. The CDR3 has 19 amino acids. The germline CDR1 and CDR2 sequences are SGHVS and FQNEAQ. The CDR3 protein is CASSLFLSGTGVDTGELFF. DNA of the CDR3: TGTGCCAGCAGCTTATTTTTGTCAGGGACTGGGGTGGACACCGGGGAGCTGTTTTTT.